Presented here are 15 T cell receptor beta chains from one specimen sequenced in a study of blood T cell repertoires in COVID-19. Clones were read by immunoSEQ multiplex PCR, and TCRdb kept only the in-frame ones, dropping some. The table has roughly 250,000 clones, about 89% seen once; the top ten hold around 1.3%. The specimen sequenced was PBMCs or T cells enriched from blood (not recorded which). The receptors shown here come from a human donor in a cohort exposed to, infected with or recovered from COVID-19 (not recorded which). The donor label of this sample is uncertain.

V is TRBV7-2 and J is TRBJ2-2; 9 nucleotides align to TRBD2. The CDR3 loop spans 14 amino acids. Germline CDR1 reads SGHTA; CDR2 reads FQGNSA. Losses at the gene ends were 5 bases for V and 6 bases for J; bases not matched to a gene: 4. DNA for the CDR3: TGTGCCAGCAGCCGCGGACTAGCGTCCGGGGAGCTGTTTTTT. Translation gives CASSRGLASGELFF. Full variable domain (outside the CDR3, taken from reference TRBV7-2 and TRBJ2-2): GAGVSQSPSNKVTEKGKDVELRCDPISGHTALYWYRQSLGQGLEFLIYFQGNSAPDKSGLPSDRFSAERTGGSVSTLTIQRTQQEDSAVYLCASSRGLASGELFFGEGSRLTVL.

V gene TRBV10-3 combines with J gene TRBJ1-6; D unresolved. The CDR3 runs 16 residues. Trimming removed 6 bases from V and 9 bases from J, with 21 bases in between. Germline lookup yields CDR1 ENHRY and CDR2 SYGVKD. DNA of the CDR3: TGTGCCATCAGAAGGGCAGCCAGGAGGGAAGGTTCACCCCTCCACTTT. As protein: CAIRRAARREGSPLHF.

This clone appeared once. The J gene is TRBJ2-7, the V gene TRBV30; 10 nucleotides line up with TRBD2. CDR1 GTSNPN and CDR2 SVGIG come from the germline V gene (reference sequence). This CDR3 is built from 14 residues. The J segment lost 0 bases and the V segment lost 7 bases, leaving 6 bases of the junction unmatched. CDR3 nucleotides: TGTGCCTTAAGACTAGCGGGCAACTCCTACGAGCAGTACTTC. Translating it yields CALRLAGNSYEQYF.

The chain combines TRBV18 with TRBJ1-1; no clear D gene. CDR1 KGHSH and CDR2 LQKENI come from the germline V gene. Trimming stripped 3 bases from V and 3 bases from J, with 20 bases between. CDR3 length: 17 amino acids. CDR3 nucleotide sequence: TGTGCCAGCTCACCGCTAGAGAGGGCTCACTTCCACACTGAAGCTTTCTTT. This codes for CASSPLERAHFHTEAFF.

The CDR3: CASSILGHNSPLHF. Here the CDR3 DNA reads TGTGCCAGTAGTATACTGGGGCACAATTCACCCCTCCACTTT. V usage is TRBV19 and J usage is TRBJ1-6, with D perhaps matching TRBD1 (5 bases). CDR1 is LNHDA and CDR2 is SQIVND in the germline V gene (reference sequence). The germline V and J ends were trimmed by 2 bases and 7 bases, with 9 bases remaining between them. The CDR3 is 14 amino acids.

In DNA form, the CDR3 reads TGTGCCAGCAGTTTACGGAGGGAAGCTAACTATGGCTACACCTTC. Its protein product is CASSLRREANYGYTF. The chain is built from TRBV27 and TRBJ1-2, with D uncertain. The CDR3 is made up of 15 amino acids. Trimming took off 2 bases at V and 0 bases at J, with 10 bases between the two ends. Germline-derived CDR1 and CDR2 are MNHEY and SMNVEV (reference sequence).

CDR3 DNA: TGCGCCAGCAGCTTCGGGGGGAGTAGGGGAAACACCATATATTTT. It is translated as CASSFGGSRGNTIYF. The chain carries TRBV5-1 and TRBJ1-3, with TRBD1 as a possible D gene (5 bases). The CDR3 spans 15 residues. The V and J ends lost 2 bases and 4 bases respectively, with 13 bases between them. CDR1 is SGHRS, CDR2 YFSETQ, per germline.

This rearrangement joins TRBV24-1 to TRBJ1-5; the D is unclear. Trimming took off 3 bases at V and 0 bases at J, with 5 bases between the two ends. Per the germline V gene, CDR1 is KGHDR and CDR2 is SFDVKD. This CDR3 contains 14 residues. The CDR3 protein is CATSDLNSNQPQHF. CDR3 in DNA: TGTGCCACCAGTGATCTTAATAGCAATCAGCCCCAGCATTTT.

The CDR3 here is CASSGERGALTSPEQYF. The CDR3 DNA sequence: TGTGCCAGCAGCGGCGAGCGGGGGGCCCTTACCTCCCCCGAGCAGTACTTC. The V gene is TRBV5-6, the J gene TRBJ2-7; TRBD2 agrees at 9 bases. The germline V gene encodes CDR1 SGHDT and CDR2 YYEEEE. This CDR3 region has 17 residues. The V gene end was trimmed by 4 bases and the J gene end by 6 bases; junction bases not matched to a gene: 17.

This chain uses TRBV19 with TRBJ2-2; no reliable D call. Trimming shortened V by 5 bases and J by 4 bases, and 5 bases separated the two germline ends. The CDR3 extends over 12 amino acids. Germline V gives CDR1 LNHDA, CDR2 SQIVND (reference sequence). The CDR3 nucleotides read TGTGCCAGTAGTTTTCTCACCGGGGAGCTGTTTTTT. Its protein product is CASSFLTGELFF.

This rearrangement joins TRBV4-2 to TRBJ1-1; TRBD1 agrees at 8 bases. With V trimmed by 4 bases and J by 5 bases, 6 bases remained unmatched. CDR1 is LGHNA and CDR2 is YNFKEQ in the germline V gene. This CDR3 spans 14 amino acids. CDR3 in DNA: TGTGCCAGCAGCCCAACAGGGGGGGGGACTGAAGCTTTCTTT. It specifies CASSPTGGGTEAFF.

V usage is TRBV19 and J usage is TRBJ2-3; 8 bases are a match to TRBD2. This CDR3 is 15 amino acids long. Germline values: CDR1 LNHDA, CDR2 SQIVND (reference sequence). The trim removed 3 bases at V and 2 bases at J, leaving 4 bases unmatched. The CDR3 sequence: CASSMASGHTDTQYF. CDR3 bases: TGTGCCAGTAGTATGGCTAGCGGGCACACAGATACGCAGTATTTT. Looking up the rest from reference TRBV19 and TRBJ2-3 gives the full variable domain: DGGITQSPKYLFRKEGQNVTLSCEQNLNHDAMYWYRQDPGQGLRLIYYSQIVNDFQKGDIAEGYSVSREKKESFPLTVTSAQKNPTAFYLCASSMASGHTDTQYFGPGTRLTVL.

The table lists this clone with a few counts. The chain uses TRBV7-8 and TRBJ1-5; TRBD1 aligns across 7 bases. V dropped 5 bases and J dropped 5; count of bases not matched to a gene: 3. Germline CDR1 and CDR2: SGHVS and FQNEAQ. This CDR3 spans 13 amino acids. The CDR3 DNA follows: TGTGCCAGCAGCCCTGACAGGGATCAGCCCCAGCATTTT. Translated, it gives CASSPDRDQPQHF.

The chain carries TRBV6-1 and TRBJ1-2; a weak D match, TRBD1 (6 bases). The germline V gene has CDR1 MNHNS and CDR2 SASEGT. The CDR3 runs 15 residues. The V end was cut by 3 bases, the J end by 6 bases, with 17 bases between. DNA of the CDR3: TGTGCCAGCAGTGATCAGGGGCTCCTATTACATGGCTACACCTTC. This codes for CASSDQGLLLHGYTF.

The rearrangement uses TRBV7-9 and TRBJ2-1; 8 nucleotides line up with TRBD1. The J segment lost 7 bases and the V segment lost 5 bases, leaving 16 bases of the junction unmatched. This CDR3 has 17 residues. Germline CDR1 is SEHNR and CDR2 is FQNEAQ (reference sequence). The CDR3, as DNA: TGTGCCAGCAGCGGTCGACCCCGGGACAGGAGAGAGAATGAGCAGTTCTTC. Protein: CASSGRPRDRRENEQFF.